This TCR beta chain was recovered during a study of early T cells in non-severe SARS-CoV-2 infection. MiXCR, run by TCRdb on the 5' RACE reads, gives a single entry per CDR3 protein. The sample carries 100,000 to 150,000 distinct CDR3 sequences, 14% to 15% recorded once. This CDR3 spans 16 amino acids. The V gene's germline CDR1 is KGHSH and CDR2 LQKENI. J lost 3 bases, V lost 6 bases, and 13 bases had no gene match. This chain uses TRBV18 with TRBJ2-7; the match to TRBD2 covers 8 bases. The sequencing input was whole blood. The receptor was isolated from an adult who was a healthcare worker with PCR-confirmed SARS-CoV-2 infection or an uninfected control (not recorded which). The CDR3 DNA follows: TGTGCCAGCTCCCCTCCTGGGCTAGCGGGCCGCTACGAGCAGTACTTC. This gives the protein CASSPPGLAGRYEQYF.